The 27 T cell receptor beta chains listed next were all sequenced from one sample in a study of radiation and T cells in renal cell carcinoma. Documented treatment: 15 Gy SBRT to primary tumor, nephrectomy 4 weeks later. Profiling relied on immunoSEQ multiplex PCR, and the TCRdb table lists in-frame clones only, not all of them. The data hold under 20,000 clones, with 55% to 65% observed a single time. The sample in question was tumor tissue, obtained from a patient whose treatment included radiotherapy and nephrectomy. Receptors were obtained from a woman aged 70-85 years with renal cell carcinoma.

The genes are TRBV29-1 and TRBJ2-6, with D maybe TRBD1 (6 bases). The CDR3 loop spans 14 amino acids. The V gene lost 3 bases and the J gene lost 1 base, with 7 bases spanning the gap. Germline V gene data show CDR1 as SQVTM and CDR2 as ANQGSEA. CDR3 nucleotide sequence: TGCAGCGTTGAGCAGGGGTCTGGGGCCAACGTCCTGACTTTC. It translates to CSVEQGSGANVLTF.

This chain links TRBV4-1 with TRBJ1-3; 9 bases fit TRBD1. The trim removed 1 base at V and 4 bases at J, leaving 20 bases unmatched. This CDR3 has 21 residues. CDR1 and CDR2 (germline): MGHRA, YSYEKL. The CDR3 protein is CASSQVISGTGLMLMGNTIYF. For the CDR3, the DNA is TGCGCCAGCAGCCAAGTGATTTCCGGGACAGGGTTAATGTTAATGGGAAACACCATATATTTT.

In this sample, this clone turned up once. As DNA, the CDR3 is TGTGCCAGCAGCCCGGGACTAGCGGGGCCCTACGAGCAGTACTTC. Translated: CASSPGLAGPYEQYF. This chain uses TRBV7-2 with TRBJ2-7, with TRBD2 identical over 13 bases. Looked up from germline, CDR1 is SGHTA and CDR2 is FQGNSA. Unmatched junction bases numbered 3, after V lost 5 bases and J lost 2 bases. The CDR3 runs 15 residues.

The CDR3 DNA reads as TGTGCCAGCAGTCGGGATGGGGACCCTGGAAACACCATATATTTT. Translation gives CASSRDGDPGNTIYF. This chain links TRBV28 with TRBJ1-3, with a weak D call TRBD1 (5 bases). This CDR3 has 15 amino acids. Trimming took 5 bases from V and 2 from J, leaving 13 bases between them. Germline lookup yields CDR1 MDHEN and CDR2 SYDVKM.

The chain combines TRBV9 with TRBJ1-1, with a weak D call TRBD1 (5 bases). Germline CDR1 and CDR2: SGDLS and YYNGEE. Trimming removed 0 bases at V and 3 bases at J, with 15 bases between. This CDR3 has 16 residues. CDR3 loop: CASSVGLTVTDTEAFF. In nucleotides, the CDR3 is TGTGCCAGCAGCGTAGGATTGACAGTAACGGACACTGAAGCTTTCTTT.

V gene TRBV6-5 combines with J gene TRBJ2-5; possibly TRBD1 or TRBD2 for D (5 bases each). The CDR3 consists of 15 residues. Per germline, CDR1 MNHEY and CDR2 SVGAGI. V was shortened by 5 bases and J by 1 base, with 14 bases between the two germline ends. The CDR3 reads CASSTPKGSQETQYF. The CDR3 DNA reads TGTGCCAGCAGTACCCCGAAGGGGAGCCAAGAGACCCAGTACTTC.

The V gene is TRBV11-3, the J gene TRBJ2-5; D gene unclear. Germline V CDR1 and CDR2: SGHNT, YENEEA. This CDR3 has 14 amino acids. V was shortened by 1 base and J by 1 base, with 7 bases between the two germline ends. CDR3 nucleotide sequence: TGTGCCAGCAGCTTAGTTGCTATCCAAGAGACCCAGTACTTC. Residues: CASSLVAIQETQYF.

This clone is categorized as medium-sized (0.01 to 0.1%). The chain recombines TRBV11-2 with TRBJ2-5; 9 nucleotides match TRBD2. Germline V gene data show CDR1 as SGHAT and CDR2 as FQNNGV. The CDR3 consists of 14 residues. V shed 5 bases, J shed 2 bases, and the junction held 3 bases outside the gene matches. CDR3 DNA sequence: TGTGCCAGCAGCCTTAGCGGGGGACAAGAGACCCAGTACTTC. Its protein is CASSLSGGQETQYF. Together with reference TRBV11-2 and TRBJ2-5, the CDR3 gives the full variable domain: EAGVAQSPRYKIIEKRQSVAFWCNPISGHATLYWYQQILGQGPKLLIQFQNNGVVDDSQLPKDRFSAERLKGVDSTLKIQPAKLEDSAVYLCASSLSGGQETQYFGPGTRLLVL.

In this sample, this clone turned up a few times. The rearrangement uses TRBV19 and TRBJ2-7; D is unresolved. The V end was cut by 5 bases, the J end by 4 bases, with 9 bases between. The germline gives CDR1 LNHDA, CDR2 SQIVND (reference sequence). This CDR3 spans 12 amino acids. This chain's CDR3 is CASSYRDYEQYF. Here the CDR3 DNA reads TGTGCCAGTAGTTATAGGGATTACGAGCAGTACTTC.

The chain uses TRBV7-2 and TRBJ2-1; tentatively, D is TRBD1 (5 bases). This CDR3 has 15 residues. V lost 5 bases and J 4 bases, leaving 15 bases between the germline ends. Looked up from germline, CDR1 is SGHTA and CDR2 is FQGNSA. Here the CDR3 DNA reads TGTGCCAGCAGCACCATAGCCGGACAATACAATGAGCAGTTCTTC. It is translated as CASSTIAGQYNEQFF. Full variable domain (remainder filled in from reference TRBV7-2 and TRBJ2-1): GAGVSQSPSNKVTEKGKDVELRCDPISGHTALYWYRQSLGQGLEFLIYFQGNSAPDKSGLPSDRFSAERTGGSVSTLTIQRTQQEDSAVYLCASSTIAGQYNEQFFGPGTRLTVL.

This clone is labeled as medium-sized. The DNA for the CDR3 is TGTGCCAGCAGTTTGATTCAGGGGGCTACCTCTGGAAACACCATATATTTT. This encodes CASSLIQGATSGNTIYF. The chain combines TRBV28 with TRBJ1-3, with TRBD1 matching 8 bases. Per the germline V gene, CDR1 is MDHEN and CDR2 is SYDVKM. The CDR3 totals 17 residues. V dropped 3 bases and J dropped 0; count of bases not matched to a gene: 7.

The chain is built from TRBV15 and TRBJ1-3; possible D gene TRBD1, 5 bases. Germline values: CDR1 LNHNV, CDR2 YYDKDF (reference sequence). The CDR3 runs 15 residues. The V gene lost 0 bases and the J gene lost 4 bases, with 10 bases spanning the gap. The DNA for the CDR3 is TGTGCCACCAGCAGAGATTGGGGGGTAGGAAACACCATATATTTT. As protein: CATSRDWGVGNTIYF.

The chain combines TRBV7-9 with TRBJ2-3; 8 nucleotides line up with TRBD2. Germline CDR1 is SEHNR and CDR2 is FQNEAQ (reference sequence). This CDR3 has 13 residues. Trimming at V came to 5 bases and at J to 10 bases, leaving 8 bases not matched to a gene. CDR3 residues: CASSPGGVESQYF. CDR3 DNA: TGTGCCAGCAGCCCCGGGGGGGTGGAGTCGCAGTATTTT.

The rearrangement links TRBV7-2 to TRBJ2-1; 12 nucleotides align to TRBD2. The CDR3 extends over 18 amino acids. CDR1 and CDR2 from the germline V gene are SGHTA and FQGNSA. V was pared by 0 bases and J by 4 bases, with 7 bases of the junction left unmatched. The CDR3: CASSLAPLLAGGYNEQFF. CDR3 DNA: TGTGCCAGCAGCTTAGCGCCCCTACTAGCGGGGGGTTACAATGAGCAGTTCTTC.

This clone was detected only a few times. The chain couples TRBV19 to TRBJ2-1; D might be TRBD1 (6 bases). The ends were cut back, 8 bases at V and 9 bases at J, with 14 bases in the middle. CDR1 is LNHDA, CDR2 SQIVND, per germline (reference sequence). This CDR3 comprises 12 residues. The CDR3, as DNA: TGTGCCAGTTCACAGGGTTGGAGTGAGCAGTTCTTC. The encoded protein is CASSQGWSEQFF.

J is TRBJ1-1 and V is TRBV28; D call uncertain. There are 13 residues in the CDR3. Germline assignment: CDR1 MDHEN and CDR2 SYDVKM. V was trimmed by 2 bases and J by 10 bases, leaving 14 bases between them. The CDR3 nucleotides are TGTGCCAGCAGTTTACTCCCTTTCTCAGGAGCTTTCTTT. It encodes CASSLLPFSGAFF.

The rearrangement uses TRBV5-4 and TRBJ2-3; D is tentatively TRBD1 or TRBD2 (5 bases each). Trimming removed 4 bases from V and 4 bases from J, with 10 bases in between. The CDR3 has 13 residues. The germline CDR1 and CDR2 sequences are SGHNT and YYREEE (reference sequence). The CDR3 region has the DNA TGTGCCAGCAGCCTCCGGGGCCCAGATACGCAGTATTTT. Translation: CASSLRGPDTQYF.

V is TRBV21-1 and J is TRBJ2-2; the D call in the table, TRBD1, was not verified against the DNA. TRBV21-1 is a listed pseudogene. This CDR3 comprises 17 residues. In nucleotides, the CDR3 is TGTGCCAGCAGCAAAGGGTCTCAGGGGAGTTACACCGGGGAGCTGTTTTTT. Its protein is CASSKGSQGSYTGELFF.

This chain uses TRBV29-1 with TRBJ1-1; D possibly corresponds to TRBD1 (6 bases). The CDR3 has 12 residues. Trimming cost V 7 bases and J 3 bases, with 12 bases left between them. The germline V gene encodes CDR1 SQVTM and CDR2 ANQGSEA. CDR3 residues: CSATPGDTEAFF. Written as DNA, the CDR3 is TGCAGCGCAACTCCAGGGGACACTGAAGCTTTCTTT. Supplemented by reference TRBV29-1 and TRBJ1-1, the full variable domain reads SAVISQKPSRDICQRGTSLTIQCQVDSQVTMMFWYRQQPGQSLTLIATANQGSEATYESGFVIDKFPISRPNLTFSTLTVSNMSPEDSSIYLCSATPGDTEAFFGQGTRLTVV.

The chain has TRBV9 and TRBJ2-2, with 9 bases aligning to TRBD2. Germline CDR1 is SGDLS and CDR2 is YYNGEE. V lost 1 base to trimming and J lost 1 base; unmatched junction nucleotides: 5. This CDR3 is 17 amino acids long. In nucleotides, the CDR3 is TGTGCCAGCAGCGTAACTGCTAGCGGGGTGAACACCGGGGAGCTGTTTTTT. Its protein product is CASSVTASGVNTGELFF.

This clone was counted a single time. This chain uses TRBV7-8 with TRBJ2-5, with D perhaps assigned TRBD1 or TRBD2 (6 bases each). Per the germline V gene, CDR1 is SGHVS and CDR2 is FQNEAQ. V was cut by 4 bases and J by 2 bases, with 14 bases left in between. The CDR3 is 15 residues long. CDR3: CASSWGAGLQETQYF. The CDR3, as DNA: TGTGCCAGCAGCTGGGGGGCTGGTCTGCAAGAGACCCAGTACTTC.

The chain uses TRBV2 and TRBJ1-1, with TRBD1 as a possible D gene (5 bases). Trimming stripped 6 bases from V and 1 base from J, with 9 bases between. CDR1 and CDR2 (germline): SNHLY, FYNNEI. This CDR3 is 13 amino acids long. The CDR3 DNA is TGTGCCAGCAGCATAACAGGGAACACTGAAGCTTTCTTT. Protein: CASSITGNTEAFF.

J is TRBJ1-2 and V is TRBV7-2; D unclear. Trimming shortened V by 5 bases and J by 8 bases, and 21 bases separated the two germline ends. Germline lookup yields CDR1 SGHTA and CDR2 FQGNSA. The CDR3 has 15 amino acids. CDR3 sequence: CASSPEAGRQEGYTF. The CDR3 bases are TGTGCCAGCAGCCCAGAGGCAGGTCGCCAAGAAGGCTACACCTTC. Full variable domain (remainder filled in from reference TRBV7-2 and TRBJ1-2): GAGVSQSPSNKVTEKGKDVELRCDPISGHTALYWYRQSLGQGLEFLIYFQGNSAPDKSGLPSDRFSAERTGGSVSTLTIQRTQQEDSAVYLCASSPEAGRQEGYTFGSGTRLTVV.

This sequence joins TRBV11-3 and TRBJ1-6; D uncertain. From germline, CDR1 is SGHNT and CDR2 YENEEA. The CDR3 has 12 amino acids. Trimming left V 0 bases short and J 13 bases short, with 7 bases between. As DNA, the CDR3 is TGTGCCAGCAGCTTAGACGACCCCCCCCTCCACTTT. Translated: CASSLDDPPLHF.

This clone counts as medium-sized. The genes are TRBV5-6 and TRBJ1-2; perhaps TRBD1 as D (5 bases). Looked up from germline, CDR1 is SGHDT and CDR2 is YYEEEE. CDR3 length equals 14 residues. V was pared by 6 bases and J by 2 bases, with 14 bases between. CDR3: CASTPERDNYGYTF. For the CDR3, the DNA is TGTGCCAGCACCCCGGAGAGGGACAACTATGGCTACACCTTC.

The chain has TRBV7-2 and TRBJ2-7, with 8 nucleotides matching TRBD1. Germline CDR1 and CDR2: SGHTA and FQGNSA. The junction had 4 bases not matched to a gene; V was cut back by 1 base and J by 5 bases. The length of the CDR3 is 14 residues. CDR3 protein: CASSLGDRGNEQYF. In DNA form, the CDR3 reads TGTGCCAGCAGCTTAGGAGACAGGGGCAACGAGCAGTACTTC.

The chain recombines TRBV7-3 with TRBJ2-5; either TRBD1 or TRBD2 may supply D (7 bases each). CDR1 is SGHTA and CDR2 is FQGTGA in the germline V gene. The CDR3 extends over 14 amino acids. Trimming pared 4 bases from V and 5 bases from J, leaving 14 bases between. CDR3 bases: TGTGCCAGCAGCTCAGGGGGGGCGGTTGAGACCCAGTACTTC. This codes for CASSSGGAVETQYF.